This T cell receptor beta chain derives from a study of neurological immune-mediated disorders. Study-wide findings and caveats: No sharing of CDR3 amino acid sequences was observed among expanded clones across subjects, suggesting private repertoires in all groups.

V was cut by 4 bases and J by 2 bases, with 12 bases left in between. The CDR3 loop spans 14 amino acids. Germline V gene sequence: CDR1 SGHRS, CDR2 YFSETQ. 5'RACE with 10-nucleotide random UMIs produced the cDNA. TCRdb processed the 5' RACE reads anew with MiXCR; each CDR3 protein has one entry. The sample consists of approximately 30,000 distinct CDR3 sequences, under 5% of them appearing once. This clonotype appeared many times. Its antigen is still unknown. V gene TRBV5-1 combines with J gene TRBJ2-5, with D unresolved. This TCR derives from a middle-aged woman in good health. The sample comprised CD4+ T cells from blood. DNA of the CDR3: TGCGCCAGCAGCCCGGGCGCATTTCAAGAGACCCAGTACTTC. This encodes CASSPGAFQETQYF. Based on the CDR3 plus reference TRBV5-1 and TRBJ2-5, the full variable domain is KAGVTQTPRYLIKTRGQQVTLSCSPISGHRSVSWYQQTPGQGLQFLFEYFSETQRNKGNFPGRFSGRQFSNSRSEMNVSTLELGDSALYLCASSPGAFQETQYFGPGTRLLVL.